The present T cell receptor (beta chain) was sequenced within a study of T-cell memory formation after mild COVID-19. The study's findings and limits: Clones shrinking from day 15 to 85 showed even CD4/CD8 mixes; later expanders tilted CD4+. CD4+ contracting clones were mainly CM and EM; CD8+ ones, EMRA.

The length of the CDR3 is 14 residues. The V and J ends lost 9 bases and 4 bases respectively, with 16 bases between them. CDR1 and CDR2 (germline): MNHNY, SVGAGI (reference sequence). TCRdb used MiXCR to reprocess the 5' RACE reads, holding one entry per CDR3 protein. Among 30,000 to 35,000 distinct CDR3 sequences listed, about 7.7% were seen once. This clonotype was seen ten or more times. Its target is not known. The specimen sequenced was PBMCs or a T cell subset sorted from them (not recorded which). This TCR was recovered from a man younger than 35 who had mild COVID-19 (a few samples of this study predate the infection). Cell type and time point are not known. The chain recombines TRBV6-6 with TRBJ2-4; D is perhaps TRBD1 or TRBD2 (5 bases each). The CDR3 bases are TGTGCCAGTCAACCCCGGGACGGTAAAAACATTCAGTACTTC. Translation: CASQPRDGKNIQYF.